Below, 5 T cell receptor beta chains from the same sample are listed, as sequenced in a study of immune evolution from preneoplasia to lung adenocarcinoma. Libraries were prepared by immunoSEQ multiplex PCR; TCRdb keeps only in-frame clonotypes and omits some of them. Seen here are 20,000 to 25,000 clones, 70% to 85% observed once, and the top ten hold roughly 5.3%. Sequences were obtained from FFPE invasive lung adenocarcinoma tissue. Every receptor here comes from a person in their sixties or seventies with lung adenocarcinoma.

The CDR3 loop reads CASSFDSLYPNTGELFF. DNA for the CDR3: TGTGCCAGCAGCTTCGATAGCTTATACCCGAACACCGGGGAGCTGTTTTTT. The chain carries TRBV7-8 and TRBJ2-2; no clear D. CDR1 and CDR2 (germline): SGHVS, FQNEAQ. There are 17 residues in the CDR3. Between the trimmed V and J ends, which lost 3 bases and 0 bases, there was a span of 14 bases.

This clone was seen a few times. This chain uses TRBV5-8 with TRBJ2-1; 7 positions match TRBD2. This CDR3 has 16 residues. Losses at the gene ends were 4 bases for V and 3 bases for J; bases not matched to a gene: 10. Per germline, CDR1 SGHTS and CDR2 YDEGEE. The CDR3, as DNA: TGTGCCAGCAGCCTAACGGTCGGGACTATCTACAATGAGCAGTTCTTC. Encoded protein: CASSLTVGTIYNEQFF.

V gene TRBV6-5 combines with J gene TRBJ1-4; tentatively, D is TRBD1 (6 bases). Germline CDR1 MNHEY, CDR2 SVGAGI. The CDR3 length is 15 residues. V was trimmed by 7 bases and J by 8 bases, leaving 20 bases between them. The CDR3 protein is CASTSRGGGGEKLFF. Written as DNA, the CDR3 is TGTGCCAGCACCTCAAGGGGAGGGGGTGGCGAAAAACTGTTTTTT.

The J gene is TRBJ1-2, the V gene TRBV19; TRBD1 matches at 8 bases. Germline V CDR1 and CDR2: LNHDA, SQIVND (reference sequence). This CDR3 region has 15 residues. Unmatched junction bases numbered 14, after V lost 6 bases and J lost 8 bases. The CDR3 nucleotides are TGTGCCAGTAGACTCCCGGTTGGACAGGGTCCAGGCTACACCTTC. This translates into CASRLPVGQGPGYTF.

The chain carries TRBV2 and TRBJ2-3; D may be TRBD1 (6 bases). V shed 2 bases and J shed 6 bases, with 15 bases lying between them. This CDR3 has 15 residues. Germline lookup yields CDR1 SNHLY and CDR2 FYNNEI. The CDR3 region is CASSENRAHTDTQYF. The CDR3 DNA is TGTGCCAGCAGTGAAAACAGGGCCCACACGGATACGCAGTATTTT.